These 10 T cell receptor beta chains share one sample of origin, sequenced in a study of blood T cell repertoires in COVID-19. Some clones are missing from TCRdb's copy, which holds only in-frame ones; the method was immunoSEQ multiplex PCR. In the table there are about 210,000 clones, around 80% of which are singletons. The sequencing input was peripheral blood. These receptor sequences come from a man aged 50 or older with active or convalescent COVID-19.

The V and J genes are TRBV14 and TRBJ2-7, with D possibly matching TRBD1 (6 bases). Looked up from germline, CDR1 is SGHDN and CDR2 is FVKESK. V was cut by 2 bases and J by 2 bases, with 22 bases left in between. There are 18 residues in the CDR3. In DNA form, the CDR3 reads TGTGCCAGCAGCCAATTATTTTCGACCGGGACACATCCCTACGAGCAGTACTTC. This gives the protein CASSQLFSTGTHPYEQYF.

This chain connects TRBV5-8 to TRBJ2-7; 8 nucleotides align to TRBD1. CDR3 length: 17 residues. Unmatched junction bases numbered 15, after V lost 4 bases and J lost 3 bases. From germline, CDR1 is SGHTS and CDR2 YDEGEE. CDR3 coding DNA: TGTGCCAGCAGCACTGGATCCGGGACAGGATCCCACTACGAGCAGTACGTC. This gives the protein CASSTGSGTGSHYEQYV.

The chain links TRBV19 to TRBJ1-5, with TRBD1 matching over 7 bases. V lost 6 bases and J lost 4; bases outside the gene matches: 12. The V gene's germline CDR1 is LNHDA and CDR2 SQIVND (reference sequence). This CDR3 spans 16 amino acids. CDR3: CASSSLATGWNQPQHF. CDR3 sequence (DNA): TGTGCCAGTAGCTCTTTGGCGACAGGGTGGAATCAGCCCCAGCATTTT.

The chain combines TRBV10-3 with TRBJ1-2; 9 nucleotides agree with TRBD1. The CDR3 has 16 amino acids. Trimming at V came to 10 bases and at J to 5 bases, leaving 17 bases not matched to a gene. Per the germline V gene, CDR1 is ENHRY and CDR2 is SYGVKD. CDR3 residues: CATLPGQGKKGYGYTF. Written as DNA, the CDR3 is TGTGCCACACTTCCGGGACAGGGCAAAAAGGGATATGGCTACACCTTC.

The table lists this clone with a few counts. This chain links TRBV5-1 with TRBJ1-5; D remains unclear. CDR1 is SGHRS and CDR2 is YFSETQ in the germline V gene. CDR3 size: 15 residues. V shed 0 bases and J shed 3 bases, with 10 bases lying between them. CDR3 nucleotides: TGCGCCAGCAGCTTGGGTGACACTTCCAATCAGCCCCAGCATTTT. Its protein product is CASSLGDTSNQPQHF.

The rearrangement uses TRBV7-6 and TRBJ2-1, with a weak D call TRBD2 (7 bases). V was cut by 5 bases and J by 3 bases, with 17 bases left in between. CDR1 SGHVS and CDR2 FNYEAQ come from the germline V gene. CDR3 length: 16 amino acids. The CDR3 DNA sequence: TGTGCCAGCAGCCAAAGGGGGGGGAGTCACTACAATGAGCAGTTCTTC. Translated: CASSQRGGSHYNEQFF.

The DNA for the CDR3 is TGTGCCAGCAAGGGGGGGCAGGACACCGGGGAGCTGTTTTTT. Translating it yields CASKGGQDTGELFF. The chain links TRBV6-5 to TRBJ2-2, with D possibly TRBD2 on 7 matching bases. Trimming removed 7 bases from V and 3 bases from J, with 12 bases in between. This CDR3 spans 14 amino acids. Germline CDR1 is MNHEY and CDR2 is SVGAGI.

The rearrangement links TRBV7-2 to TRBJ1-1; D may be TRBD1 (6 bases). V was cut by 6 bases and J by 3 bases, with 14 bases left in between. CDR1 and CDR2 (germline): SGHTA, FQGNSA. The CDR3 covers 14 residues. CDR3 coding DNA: TGTGCCAGCAGTTTCCAGGGGCAGGACACTGAAGCTTTCTTT. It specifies CASSFQGQDTEAFF. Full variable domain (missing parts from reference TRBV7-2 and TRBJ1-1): GAGVSQSPSNKVTEKGKDVELRCDPISGHTALYWYRQSLGQGLEFLIYFQGNSAPDKSGLPSDRFSAERTGGSVSTLTIQRTQQEDSAVYLCASSFQGQDTEAFFGQGTRLTVV.

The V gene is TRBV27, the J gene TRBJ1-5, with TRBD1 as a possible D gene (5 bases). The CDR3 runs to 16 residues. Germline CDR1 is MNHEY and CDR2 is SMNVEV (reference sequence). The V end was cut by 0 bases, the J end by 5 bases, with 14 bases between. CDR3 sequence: CASSLSYGGGDQPQHF. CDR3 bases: TGTGCCAGCAGTTTATCATACGGGGGAGGGGATCAGCCCCAGCATTTT.

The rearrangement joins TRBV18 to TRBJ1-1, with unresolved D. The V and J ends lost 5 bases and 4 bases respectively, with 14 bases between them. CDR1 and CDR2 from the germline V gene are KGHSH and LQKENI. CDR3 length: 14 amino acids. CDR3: CASSVSDRGTEAFF. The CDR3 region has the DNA TGTGCCAGCTCAGTATCCGACCGCGGCACTGAAGCTTTCTTT.